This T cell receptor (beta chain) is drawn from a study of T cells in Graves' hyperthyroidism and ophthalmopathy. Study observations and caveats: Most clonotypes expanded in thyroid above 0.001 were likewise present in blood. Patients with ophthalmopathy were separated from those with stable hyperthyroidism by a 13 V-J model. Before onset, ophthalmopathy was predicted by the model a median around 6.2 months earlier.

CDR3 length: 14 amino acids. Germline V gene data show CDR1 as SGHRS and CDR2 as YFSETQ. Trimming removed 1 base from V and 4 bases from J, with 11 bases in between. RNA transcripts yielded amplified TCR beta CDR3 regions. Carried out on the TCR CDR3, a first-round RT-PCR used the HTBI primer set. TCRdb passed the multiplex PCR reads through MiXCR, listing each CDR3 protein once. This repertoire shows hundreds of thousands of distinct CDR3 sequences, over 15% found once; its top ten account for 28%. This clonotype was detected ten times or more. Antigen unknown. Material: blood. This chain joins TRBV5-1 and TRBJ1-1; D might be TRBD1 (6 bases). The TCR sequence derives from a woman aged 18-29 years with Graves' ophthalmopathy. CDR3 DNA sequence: TGCGCCAGCAGCTTGTCCAGGGGTGGCACTGAAGCTTTCTTT. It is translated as CASSLSRGGTEAFF.